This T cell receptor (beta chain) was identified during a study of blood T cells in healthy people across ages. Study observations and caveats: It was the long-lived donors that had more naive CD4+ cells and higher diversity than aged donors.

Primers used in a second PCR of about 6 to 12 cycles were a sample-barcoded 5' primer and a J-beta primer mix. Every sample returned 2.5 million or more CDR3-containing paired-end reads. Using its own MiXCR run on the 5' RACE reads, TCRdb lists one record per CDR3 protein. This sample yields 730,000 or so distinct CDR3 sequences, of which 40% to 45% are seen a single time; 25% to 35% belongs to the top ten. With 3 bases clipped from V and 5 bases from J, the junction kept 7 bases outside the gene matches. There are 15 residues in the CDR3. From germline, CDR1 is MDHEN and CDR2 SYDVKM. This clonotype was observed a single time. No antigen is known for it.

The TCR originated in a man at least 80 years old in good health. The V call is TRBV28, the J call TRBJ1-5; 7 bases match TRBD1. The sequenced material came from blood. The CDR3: CASSFAGGGDQPQHF. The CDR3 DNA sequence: TGTGCCAGCAGTTTCGCAGGGGGAGGGGATCAGCCCCAGCATTTT.